This entry lists 18 T cell receptor beta chains sequenced from one sample in a study of T cells expressing NK-cell markers. With the 5' RACE reads reprocessed, TCRdb shows one record per CDR3 protein and no DNA. The repertoire table contains almost 450,000 distinct CDR3 sequences. The sample taken for sequencing was blood T cells: a sorted CD56 or NKG2C T cell subset, CD4+ or CD8+ T cells, or bulk PBMC T cells (not recorded which). The source of these receptors is a woman between 18 and 70 years old in good health.

The V gene is TRBV4-2, the J gene TRBJ2-5; TCRdb calls TRBD2, which cannot be checked without DNA. The CDR3 has 17 residues. Germline assignment: CDR1 LGHNA and CDR2 YNFKEQ. The CDR3 is CASSQLAGGPGMETQYF.

V usage is TRBV7-9 and J usage is TRBJ2-4; TCRdb returns TRBD2, unconfirmable since there is no DNA. Germline CDR1 reads SEHNR; CDR2 reads FQNEAQ (reference sequence). There are 11 residues in the CDR3. CDR3 loop: CASSSLGIQYF.

J is TRBJ2-3 and V is TRBV20-1; without DNA, the TCRdb call of TRBD2 cannot be checked. The CDR3 has 14 residues. Germline V CDR1 and CDR2: DFQATT, SNEGSKA (reference sequence). CDR3: CSVRGLAGGDTQYF.

The V call is TRBV10-3, the J call TRBJ2-3. The CDR3 loop spans 12 amino acids. CDR1 and CDR2 from the germline V gene are ENHRY and SYGVKD. The CDR3 loop is CAISEGLDTQYF.

The chain joins TRBV7-2 to TRBJ2-1; absent DNA, TCRdb's TRBD1 call cannot be checked. CDR3 length: 14 amino acids. Germline lookup yields CDR1 SGHTA and CDR2 FQGNSA. CDR3 in amino acids: CASSRGPGDNEQFF.

The genes are TRBV4-3 and TRBJ1-4; TCRdb calls TRBD1, which cannot be checked without DNA. Germline lookup yields CDR1 LGHNA and CDR2 YSLEER. This CDR3 is built from 15 residues. The CDR3 region is CASSRQGGPNEKLFF.

The chain joins TRBV7-9 to TRBJ2-3; TCRdb selects TRBD1, and the lack of DNA leaves this call unchecked. The CDR3 loop spans 14 amino acids. Germline V gene sequence: CDR1 SEHNR, CDR2 FQNEAQ (reference sequence). CDR3 sequence: CASIVAGRADTQYF.

The chain employs TRBV7-8 and TRBJ2-1; without DNA, the TCRdb call of TRBD2 cannot be checked. Germline CDR1 SGHVS, CDR2 FQNEAQ. The CDR3 spans 16 residues. CDR3 region: CASSPKWGGRFSEQFF.

This chain joins TRBV3-1 and TRBJ2-7; the TCRdb D gene call, TRBD2, has no DNA to confirm it. This CDR3 spans 16 amino acids. Germline V gene sequence: CDR1 LGHDT, CDR2 YNNKEL (reference sequence). The CDR3 loop is CASSRVSTGTKYEQYF.

The chain recombines TRBV27 with TRBJ1-1; TCRdb outputs TRBD1, but without DNA this stays unchecked. Germline CDR1 reads MNHEY; CDR2 reads SMNVEV (reference sequence). The CDR3 consists of 14 residues. The CDR3 protein is CASRETGRGTEAFF.

The chain is built from TRBV7-2 and TRBJ2-1. CDR3 length: 16 residues. Germline V gene sequence: CDR1 SGHTA, CDR2 FQGNSA. The CDR3 region is CASSLILGRPYNEQFF.

The chain has TRBV6-5 and TRBJ2-7; TCRdb's D call of TRBD1 is untestable without DNA. CDR3 length: 14 amino acids. Germline V gives CDR1 MNHEY, CDR2 SVGAGI. CDR3 in amino acids: CASSYQGGAYEQYF.

The CDR3 loop reads CASSAPDGTSGSDTQYF. The J gene is TRBJ2-3, the V gene TRBV9; the D gene TCRdb calls, TRBD2, cannot be checked with no DNA. Germline CDR1 SGDLS, CDR2 YYNGEE. This CDR3 has 17 amino acids.

The chain is built from TRBV7-2 and TRBJ1-4. This CDR3 contains 15 residues. Germline CDR1 is SGHTA and CDR2 is FQGNSA. CDR3 loop: CASSRSGQIFEKLFF.

The V call is TRBV4-3, the J call TRBJ1-6. Germline V gene data show CDR1 as LGHNA and CDR2 as YSLEER. The CDR3 has 20 residues. CDR3: CASSQYVGVFRSSYNSPLHF.

The chain recombines TRBV28 with TRBJ2-5; TCRdb names TRBD2, which stays unverified in the absence of DNA. Germline V gene data show CDR1 as MDHEN and CDR2 as SYDVKM. The CDR3 sequence is 15 residues long. The CDR3 sequence: CASSLWREFQETQYF. The whole variable domain, remainder taken from reference TRBV28 and TRBJ2-5, is DVKVTQSSRYLVKRTGEKVFLECVQDMDHENMFWYRQDPGLGLRLIYFSYDVKMKEKGDIPEGYSVSREKKERFSLILESASTNQTSMYLCASSLWREFQETQYFGPGTRLLVL.

This chain joins TRBV7-8 and TRBJ2-3; TCRdb reports TRBD2, a call that lacks DNA to check it against. The CDR3 contains 14 residues. The germline gives CDR1 SGHVS, CDR2 FQNEAQ. CDR3 protein: CASSTRTHTDTQYF.

The chain joins TRBV5-4 to TRBJ1-2; TCRdb reports TRBD1, a call that lacks DNA to check it against. The CDR3 is made up of 14 amino acids. The V gene's germline CDR1 is SGHNT and CDR2 YYREEE (reference sequence). CDR3 loop: CASSSLESSYGYTF.